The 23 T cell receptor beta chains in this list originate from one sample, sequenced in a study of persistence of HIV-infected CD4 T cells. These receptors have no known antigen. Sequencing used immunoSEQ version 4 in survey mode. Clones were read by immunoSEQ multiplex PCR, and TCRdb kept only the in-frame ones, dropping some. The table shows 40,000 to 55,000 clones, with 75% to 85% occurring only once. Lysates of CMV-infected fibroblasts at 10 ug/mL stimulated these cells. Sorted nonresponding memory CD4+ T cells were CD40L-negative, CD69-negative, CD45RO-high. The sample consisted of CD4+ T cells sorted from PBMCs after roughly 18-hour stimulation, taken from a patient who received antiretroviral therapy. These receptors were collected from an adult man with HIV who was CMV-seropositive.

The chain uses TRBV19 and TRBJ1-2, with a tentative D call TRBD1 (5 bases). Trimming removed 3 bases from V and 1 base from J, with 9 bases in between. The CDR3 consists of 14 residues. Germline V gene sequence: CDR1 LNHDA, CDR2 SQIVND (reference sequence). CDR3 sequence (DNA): TGTGCCAGTAGTATGGACAACCATAACTATGGCTACACCTTC. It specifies CASSMDNHNYGYTF.

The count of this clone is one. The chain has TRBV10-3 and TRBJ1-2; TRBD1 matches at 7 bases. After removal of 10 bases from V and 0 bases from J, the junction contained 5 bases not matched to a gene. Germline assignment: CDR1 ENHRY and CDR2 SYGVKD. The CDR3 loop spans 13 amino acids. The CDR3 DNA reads TGTGCCACCGGGACAGCAGCTAACTATGGCTACACCTTC. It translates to CATGTAANYGYTF.

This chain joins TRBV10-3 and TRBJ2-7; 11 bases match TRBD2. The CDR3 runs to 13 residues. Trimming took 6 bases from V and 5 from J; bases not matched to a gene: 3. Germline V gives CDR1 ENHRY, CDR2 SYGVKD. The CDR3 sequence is CAIRTSGSDEQYF. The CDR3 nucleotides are TGTGCCATCAGAACTAGCGGGAGCGACGAGCAGTACTTC.

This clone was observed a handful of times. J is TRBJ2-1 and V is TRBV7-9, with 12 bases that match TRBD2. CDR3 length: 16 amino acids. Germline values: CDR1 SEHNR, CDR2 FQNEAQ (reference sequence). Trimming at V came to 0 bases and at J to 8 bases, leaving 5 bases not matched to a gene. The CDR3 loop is CASSLALAGGPDEQFF. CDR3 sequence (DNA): TGTGCCAGCAGCTTAGCGCTAGCGGGGGGGCCGGATGAGCAGTTCTTC.

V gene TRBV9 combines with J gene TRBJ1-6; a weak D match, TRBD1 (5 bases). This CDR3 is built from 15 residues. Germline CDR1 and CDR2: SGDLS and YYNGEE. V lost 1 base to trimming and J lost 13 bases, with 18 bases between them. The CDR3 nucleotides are TGTGCCAGCAGCGTATCGAGTCAGGGCGGGTACCCCCTCCACTTT. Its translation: CASSVSSQGGYPLHF.

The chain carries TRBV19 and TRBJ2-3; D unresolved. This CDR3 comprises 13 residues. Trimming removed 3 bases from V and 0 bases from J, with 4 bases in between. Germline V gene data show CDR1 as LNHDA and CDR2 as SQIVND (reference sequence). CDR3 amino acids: CASSIPSTDTQYF. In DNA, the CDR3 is TGTGCCAGTAGTATCCCTAGCACAGATACGCAGTATTTT.

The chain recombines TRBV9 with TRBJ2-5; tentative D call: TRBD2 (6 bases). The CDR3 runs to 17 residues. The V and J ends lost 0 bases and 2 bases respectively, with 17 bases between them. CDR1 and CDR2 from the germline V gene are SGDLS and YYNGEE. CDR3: CASSVGGVAGKQETQYF. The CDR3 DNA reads TGTGCCAGCAGCGTAGGTGGAGTGGCGGGAAAGCAAGAGACCCAGTACTTC.

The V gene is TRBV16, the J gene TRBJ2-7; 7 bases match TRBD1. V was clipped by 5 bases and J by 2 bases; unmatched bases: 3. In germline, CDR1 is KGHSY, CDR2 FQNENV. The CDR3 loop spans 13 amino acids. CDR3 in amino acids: CASSTGVPYEQYF. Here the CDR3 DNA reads TGTGCCAGCAGCACAGGGGTTCCCTACGAGCAGTACTTC.

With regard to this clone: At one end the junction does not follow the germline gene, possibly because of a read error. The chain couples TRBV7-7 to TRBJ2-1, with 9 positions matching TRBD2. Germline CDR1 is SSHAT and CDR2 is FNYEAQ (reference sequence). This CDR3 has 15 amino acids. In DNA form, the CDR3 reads TGTGCTAGCAGCCCAGAGCGGGGGGATTACAATGAGCAGTTCTTC. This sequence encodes CASSPERGDYNEQFF.

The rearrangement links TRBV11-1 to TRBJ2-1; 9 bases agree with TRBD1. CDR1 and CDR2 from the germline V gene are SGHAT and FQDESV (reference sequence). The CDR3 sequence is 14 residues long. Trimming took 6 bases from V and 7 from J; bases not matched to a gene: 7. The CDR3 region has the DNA TGTGCCAGCAGGGCCCGGGACAGGGAGAATGAGCAGTTCTTC. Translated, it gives CASRARDRENEQFF.

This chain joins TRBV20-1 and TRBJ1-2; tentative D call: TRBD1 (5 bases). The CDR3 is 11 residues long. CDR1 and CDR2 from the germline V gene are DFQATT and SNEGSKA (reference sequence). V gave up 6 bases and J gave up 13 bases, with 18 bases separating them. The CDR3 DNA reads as TGCAGTGCCACCGGGACGTTGGGTGGCACCTTC. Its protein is CSATGTLGGTF.

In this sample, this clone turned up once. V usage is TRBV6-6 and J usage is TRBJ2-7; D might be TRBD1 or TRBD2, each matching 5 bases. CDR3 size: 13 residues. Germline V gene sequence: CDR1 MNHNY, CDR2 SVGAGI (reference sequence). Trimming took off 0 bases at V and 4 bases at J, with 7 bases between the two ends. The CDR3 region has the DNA TGTGCCAGCAGTTACTCGAGGGGTTACGAGCAGTACTTC. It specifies CASSYSRGYEQYF.

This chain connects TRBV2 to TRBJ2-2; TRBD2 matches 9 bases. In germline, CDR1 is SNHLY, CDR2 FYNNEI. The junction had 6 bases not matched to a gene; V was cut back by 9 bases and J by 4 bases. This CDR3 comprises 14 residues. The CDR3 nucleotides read TGTGCCAGTACGACTAGCGGACGCACCGGGGAGCTGTTTTTT. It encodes CASTTSGRTGELFF. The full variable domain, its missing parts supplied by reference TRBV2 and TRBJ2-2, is EPEVTQTPSHQVTQMGQEVILRCVPISNHLYFYWYRQILGQKVEFLVSFYNNEISEKSEIFDDQFSVERPDGSNFTLKIRSTKLEDSAMYFCASTTSGRTGELFFGEGSRLTVL.

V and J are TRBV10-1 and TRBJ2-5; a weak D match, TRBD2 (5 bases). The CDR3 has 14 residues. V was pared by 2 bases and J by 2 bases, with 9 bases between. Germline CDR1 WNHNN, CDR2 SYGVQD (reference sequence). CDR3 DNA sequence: TGCGCCAGCAGTGAGGCGGGTGCTCAAGAGACCCAGTACTTC. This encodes CASSEAGAQETQYF.

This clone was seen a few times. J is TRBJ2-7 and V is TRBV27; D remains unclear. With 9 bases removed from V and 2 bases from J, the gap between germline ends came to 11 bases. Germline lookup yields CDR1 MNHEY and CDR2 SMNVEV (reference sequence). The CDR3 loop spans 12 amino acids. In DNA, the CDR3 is TGTGCCAGTAGGAAAGGAGCCTACGAGCAGTACTTC. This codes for CASRKGAYEQYF.

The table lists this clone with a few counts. This CDR3 is CSVFGPSNTGELFF. The CDR3 DNA sequence: TGCAGCGTTTTTGGACCCTCGAACACCGGGGAGCTGTTTTTT. This chain connects TRBV29-1 to TRBJ2-2; D remains unclear. Germline V CDR1 and CDR2: SQVTM, ANQGSEA. Trimming cost V 5 bases and J 0 bases, with 10 bases left between them. The CDR3 spans 14 residues.

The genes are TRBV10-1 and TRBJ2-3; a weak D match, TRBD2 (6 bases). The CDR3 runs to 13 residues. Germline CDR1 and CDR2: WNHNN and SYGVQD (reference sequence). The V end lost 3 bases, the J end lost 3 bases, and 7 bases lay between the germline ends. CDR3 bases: TGCGCCAGCAGTGAAGGGAGGACAGATACGCAGTATTTT. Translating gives CASSEGRTDTQYF.

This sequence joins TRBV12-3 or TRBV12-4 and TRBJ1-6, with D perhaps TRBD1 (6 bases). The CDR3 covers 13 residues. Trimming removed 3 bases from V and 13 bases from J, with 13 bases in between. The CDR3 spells CASSLIRGRPLHF. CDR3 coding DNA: TGTGCCAGCAGTTTGATCAGGGGCAGGCCCCTCCACTTT.

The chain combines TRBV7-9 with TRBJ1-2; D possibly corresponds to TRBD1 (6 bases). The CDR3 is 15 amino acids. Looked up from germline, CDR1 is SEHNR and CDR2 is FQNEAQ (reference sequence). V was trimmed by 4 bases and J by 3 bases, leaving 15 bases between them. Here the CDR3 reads CASSSTGSAYYGYTF. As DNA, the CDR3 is TGTGCCAGCAGCTCGACAGGATCGGCATACTATGGCTACACCTTC.

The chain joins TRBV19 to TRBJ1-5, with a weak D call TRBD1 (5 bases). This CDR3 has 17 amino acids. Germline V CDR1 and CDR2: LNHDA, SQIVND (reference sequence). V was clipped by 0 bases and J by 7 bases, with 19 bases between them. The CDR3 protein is CASSIDFGAPSGQPQHF. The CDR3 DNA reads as TGTGCCAGTAGTATAGATTTTGGGGCACCCTCAGGCCAGCCCCAGCATTTT.

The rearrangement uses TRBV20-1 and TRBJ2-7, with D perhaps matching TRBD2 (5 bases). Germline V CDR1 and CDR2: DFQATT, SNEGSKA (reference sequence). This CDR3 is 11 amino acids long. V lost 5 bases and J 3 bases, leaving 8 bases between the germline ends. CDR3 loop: CSASGNYEQYF. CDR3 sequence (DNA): TGCAGTGCTTCCGGGAACTACGAGCAGTACTTC.

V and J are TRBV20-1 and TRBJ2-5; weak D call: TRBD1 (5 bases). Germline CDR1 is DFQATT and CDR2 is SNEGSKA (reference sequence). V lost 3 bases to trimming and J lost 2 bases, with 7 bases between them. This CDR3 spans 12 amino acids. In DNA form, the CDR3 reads TGCAGTGCTAGTAAGGGGCAAGAGACCCAGTACTTC. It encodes CSASKGQETQYF.

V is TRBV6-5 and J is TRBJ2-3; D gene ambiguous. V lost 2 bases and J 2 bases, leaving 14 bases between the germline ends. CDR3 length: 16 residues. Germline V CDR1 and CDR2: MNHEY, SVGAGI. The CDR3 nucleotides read TGTGCCAGCAGTTACGGTGCGGAGACTGACACAGATACGCAGTATTTT. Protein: CASSYGAETDTDTQYF.